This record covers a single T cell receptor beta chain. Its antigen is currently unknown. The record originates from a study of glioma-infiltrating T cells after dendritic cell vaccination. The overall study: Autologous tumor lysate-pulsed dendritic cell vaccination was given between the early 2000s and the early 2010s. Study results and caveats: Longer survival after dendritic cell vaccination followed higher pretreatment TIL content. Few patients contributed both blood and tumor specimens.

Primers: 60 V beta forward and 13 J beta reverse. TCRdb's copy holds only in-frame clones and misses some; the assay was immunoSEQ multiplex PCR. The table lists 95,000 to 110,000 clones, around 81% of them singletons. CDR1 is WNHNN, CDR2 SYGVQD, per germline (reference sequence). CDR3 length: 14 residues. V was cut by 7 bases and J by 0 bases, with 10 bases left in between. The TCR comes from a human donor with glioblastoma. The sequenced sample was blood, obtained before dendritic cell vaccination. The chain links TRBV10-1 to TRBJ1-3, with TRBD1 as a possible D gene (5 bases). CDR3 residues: CASTQGFSGNTIYF. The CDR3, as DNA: TGCGCCAGCACCCAGGGATTCTCTGGAAACACCATATATTTT.